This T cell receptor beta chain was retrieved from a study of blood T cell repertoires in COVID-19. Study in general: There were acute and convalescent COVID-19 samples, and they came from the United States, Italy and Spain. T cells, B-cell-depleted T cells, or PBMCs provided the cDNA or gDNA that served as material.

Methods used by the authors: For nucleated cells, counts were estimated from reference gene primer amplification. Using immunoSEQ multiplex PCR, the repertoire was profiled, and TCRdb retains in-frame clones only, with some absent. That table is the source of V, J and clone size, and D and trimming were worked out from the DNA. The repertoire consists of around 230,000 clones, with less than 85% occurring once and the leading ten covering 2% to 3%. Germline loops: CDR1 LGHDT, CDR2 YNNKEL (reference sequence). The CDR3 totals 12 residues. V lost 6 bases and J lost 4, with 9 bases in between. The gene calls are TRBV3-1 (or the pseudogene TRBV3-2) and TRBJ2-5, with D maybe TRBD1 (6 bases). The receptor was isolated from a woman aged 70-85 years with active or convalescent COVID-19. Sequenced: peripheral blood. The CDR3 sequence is CASSGTRETQYF. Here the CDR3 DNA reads TGTGCCAGCAGTGGGACACGAGAGACCCAGTACTTC.